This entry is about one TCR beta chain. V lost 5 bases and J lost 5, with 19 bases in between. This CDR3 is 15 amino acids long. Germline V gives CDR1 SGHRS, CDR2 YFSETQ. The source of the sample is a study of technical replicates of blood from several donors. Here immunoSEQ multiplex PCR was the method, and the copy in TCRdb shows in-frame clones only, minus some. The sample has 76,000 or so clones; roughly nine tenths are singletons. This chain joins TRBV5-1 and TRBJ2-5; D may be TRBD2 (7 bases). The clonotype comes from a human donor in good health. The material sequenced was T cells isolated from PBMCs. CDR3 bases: TGCGCCAGCAGTCCCGGGGGGCGCTTGTCTGAGACCCAGTACTTC. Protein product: CASSPGGRLSETQYF.